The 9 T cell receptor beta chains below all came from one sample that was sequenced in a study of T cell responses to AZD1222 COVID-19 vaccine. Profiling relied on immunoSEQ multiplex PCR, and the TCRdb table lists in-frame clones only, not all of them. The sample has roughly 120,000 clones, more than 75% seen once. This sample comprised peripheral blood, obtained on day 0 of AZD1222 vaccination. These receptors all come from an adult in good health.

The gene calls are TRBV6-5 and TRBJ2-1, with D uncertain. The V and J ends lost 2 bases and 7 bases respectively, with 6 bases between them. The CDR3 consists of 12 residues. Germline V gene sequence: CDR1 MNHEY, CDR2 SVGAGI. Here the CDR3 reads CASSYTLNEQFF. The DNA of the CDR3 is TGTGCCAGCAGTTACACGTTAAATGAGCAGTTCTTC.

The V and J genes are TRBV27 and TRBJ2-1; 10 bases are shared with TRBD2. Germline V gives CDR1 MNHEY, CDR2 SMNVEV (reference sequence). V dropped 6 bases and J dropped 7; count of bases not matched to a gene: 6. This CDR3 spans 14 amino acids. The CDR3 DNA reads TGTGCCAGCAGCAGCGGGGGGGCCGGTAATGAGCAGTTCTTC. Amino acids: CASSSGGAGNEQFF.

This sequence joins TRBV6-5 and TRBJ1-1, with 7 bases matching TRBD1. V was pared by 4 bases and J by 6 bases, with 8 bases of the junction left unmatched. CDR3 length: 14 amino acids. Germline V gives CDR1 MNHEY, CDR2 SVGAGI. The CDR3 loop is CASSSPTGLPEAFF. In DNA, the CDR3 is TGTGCCAGCAGTTCCCCGACAGGGTTACCTGAAGCTTTCTTT.

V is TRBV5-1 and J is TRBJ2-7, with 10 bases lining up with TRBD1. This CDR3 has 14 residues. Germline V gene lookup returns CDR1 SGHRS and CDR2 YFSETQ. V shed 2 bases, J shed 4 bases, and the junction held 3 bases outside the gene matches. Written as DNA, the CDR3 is TGCGCCAGCAGCTTCGGGACAGGGGAGTACGAGCAGTACTTC. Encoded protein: CASSFGTGEYEQYF.

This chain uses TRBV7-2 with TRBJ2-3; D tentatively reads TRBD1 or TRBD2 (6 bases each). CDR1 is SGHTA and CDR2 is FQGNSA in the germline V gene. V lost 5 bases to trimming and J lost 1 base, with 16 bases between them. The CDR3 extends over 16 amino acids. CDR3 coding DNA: TGTGCCAGCAGCCCGCTCGGGGGCCGTGGCACAGATACGCAGTATTTT. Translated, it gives CASSPLGGRGTDTQYF.

The CDR3 spells CASSPGASLDIGEQYF. The DNA for the CDR3 is TGTGCCAGCAGTCCCGGAGCCTCGCTGGACATAGGGGAGCAGTACTTC. This chain joins TRBV27 and TRBJ2-7; a possible D gene is TRBD1 (5 bases). The CDR3 covers 16 residues. Trimming removed 5 bases at V and 7 bases at J, with 24 bases between. CDR1 and CDR2 (germline): MNHEY, SMNVEV (reference sequence).

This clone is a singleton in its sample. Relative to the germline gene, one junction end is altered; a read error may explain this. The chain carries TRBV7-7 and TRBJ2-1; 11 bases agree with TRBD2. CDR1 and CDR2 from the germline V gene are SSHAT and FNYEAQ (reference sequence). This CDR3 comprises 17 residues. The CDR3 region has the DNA TGTGCTAGCAGCTTAATGGGGACTAGCGGAACCTACAATGAGCAGTTCTTC. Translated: CASSLMGTSGTYNEQFF.

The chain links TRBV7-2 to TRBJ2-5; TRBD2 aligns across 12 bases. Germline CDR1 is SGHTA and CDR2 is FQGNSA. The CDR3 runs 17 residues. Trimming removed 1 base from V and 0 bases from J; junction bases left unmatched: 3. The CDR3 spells CASSLGLAGGHQETQYF. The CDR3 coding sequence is TGTGCCAGCAGCTTAGGCCTAGCGGGGGGGCACCAAGAGACCCAGTACTTC. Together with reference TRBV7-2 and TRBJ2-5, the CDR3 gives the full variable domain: GAGVSQSPSNKVTEKGKDVELRCDPISGHTALYWYRQSLGQGLEFLIYFQGNSAPDKSGLPSDRFSAERTGGSVSTLTIQRTQQEDSAVYLCASSLGLAGGHQETQYFGPGTRLLVL.

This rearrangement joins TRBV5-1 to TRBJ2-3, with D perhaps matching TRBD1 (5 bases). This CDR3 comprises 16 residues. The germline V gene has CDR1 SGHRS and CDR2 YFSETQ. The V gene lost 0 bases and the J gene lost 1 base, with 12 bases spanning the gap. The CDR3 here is CASSLDLGRGTDTQYF. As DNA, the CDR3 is TGCGCCAGCAGCTTGGATCTGGGCAGGGGCACAGATACGCAGTATTTT.